The clone carrying this T cell receptor beta chain was detected once. This sample is drawn from a study of multiple sclerosis patients with progressive multifocal leukoencephalopathy. Clones were sequenced by immunoSEQ multiplex PCR, and TCRdb holds only the in-frame ones, with some missing. The sample has approximately 30,000 clones; 90% are singletons. Time point in this sample: around 13 months of natalizumab therapy. Germline V gene data show CDR1 as MDHEN and CDR2 as SYDVKM. The CDR3 sequence is 17 residues long. V gave up 3 bases and J gave up 10 bases; unmatched junction bases: 14. The chain couples TRBV28 to TRBJ1-6; 8 nucleotides line up with TRBD1. Specimen: PBMCs, collected from a patient treated with natalizumab. The receptor comes from a human donor with multiple sclerosis. CDR3 in DNA: TGTGCCAGCAGTTTTGGGCAGGGGGCAAATTTGAGATCACCCCTCCACTTT. Its translation: CASSFGQGANLRSPLHF.